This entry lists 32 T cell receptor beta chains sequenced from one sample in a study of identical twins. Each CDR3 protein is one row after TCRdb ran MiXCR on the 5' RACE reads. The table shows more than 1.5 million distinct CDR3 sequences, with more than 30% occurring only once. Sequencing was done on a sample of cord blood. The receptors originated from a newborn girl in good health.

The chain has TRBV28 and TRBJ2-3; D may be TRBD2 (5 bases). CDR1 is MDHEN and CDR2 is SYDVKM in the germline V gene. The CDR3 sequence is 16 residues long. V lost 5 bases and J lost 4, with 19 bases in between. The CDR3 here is CASSLPSWGAADTQYF. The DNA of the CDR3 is TGTGCCAGCAGTCTACCCAGTTGGGGAGCGGCAGATACGCAGTATTTT. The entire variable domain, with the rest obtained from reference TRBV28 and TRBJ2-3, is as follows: DVKVTQSSRYLVKRTGEKVFLECVQDMDHENMFWYRQDPGLGLRLIYFSYDVKMKEKGDIPEGYSVSREKKERFSLILESASTNQTSMYLCASSLPSWGAADTQYFGPGTRLTVL.

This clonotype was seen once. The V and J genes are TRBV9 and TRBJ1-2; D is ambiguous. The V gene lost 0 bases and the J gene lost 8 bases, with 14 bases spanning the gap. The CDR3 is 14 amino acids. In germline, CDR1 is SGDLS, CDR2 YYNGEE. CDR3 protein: CASSVGPVPEGYTF. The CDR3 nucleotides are TGTGCCAGCAGCGTAGGACCAGTCCCGGAAGGCTACACCTTC.

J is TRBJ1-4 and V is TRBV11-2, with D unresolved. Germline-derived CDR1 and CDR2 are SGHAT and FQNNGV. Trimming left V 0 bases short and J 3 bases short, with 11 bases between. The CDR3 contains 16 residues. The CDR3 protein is CASSLDKLKANEKLFF. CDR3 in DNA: TGTGCCAGCAGCTTAGATAAGCTTAAAGCTAATGAAAAACTGTTTTTT.

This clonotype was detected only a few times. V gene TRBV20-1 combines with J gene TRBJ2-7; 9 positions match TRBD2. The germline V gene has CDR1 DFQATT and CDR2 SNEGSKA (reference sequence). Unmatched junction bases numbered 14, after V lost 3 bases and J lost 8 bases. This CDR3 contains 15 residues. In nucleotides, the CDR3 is TGCAGTGCTAGGGGCCTAGCGGGGACCCCTTTCAAGCAGTACTTC. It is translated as CSARGLAGTPFKQYF.

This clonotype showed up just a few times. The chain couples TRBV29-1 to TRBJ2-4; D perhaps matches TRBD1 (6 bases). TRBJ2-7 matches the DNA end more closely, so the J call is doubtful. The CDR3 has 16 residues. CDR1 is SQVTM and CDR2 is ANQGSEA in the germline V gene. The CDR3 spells CSVEEWQGQGFSEQYF. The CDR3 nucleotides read TGCAGCGTTGAAGAATGGCAGGGACAAGGGTTTAGCGAGCAGTACTTC.

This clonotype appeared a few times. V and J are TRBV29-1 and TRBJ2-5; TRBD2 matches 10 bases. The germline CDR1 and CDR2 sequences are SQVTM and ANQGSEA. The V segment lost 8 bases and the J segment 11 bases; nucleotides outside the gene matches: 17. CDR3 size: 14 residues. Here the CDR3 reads CSSSGGEVWNEQYF. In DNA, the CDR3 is TGCAGCTCGAGCGGGGGGGAGGTCTGGAATGAGCAGTACTTC.

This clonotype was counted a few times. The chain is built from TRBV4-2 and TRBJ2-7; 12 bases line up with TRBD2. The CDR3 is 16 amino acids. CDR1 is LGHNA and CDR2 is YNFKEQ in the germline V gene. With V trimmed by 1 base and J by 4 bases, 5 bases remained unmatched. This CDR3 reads CASSQGLGTSGYEQYF. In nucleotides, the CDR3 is TGTGCCAGCAGCCAAGGTTTAGGGACTAGCGGGTACGAGCAGTACTTC.

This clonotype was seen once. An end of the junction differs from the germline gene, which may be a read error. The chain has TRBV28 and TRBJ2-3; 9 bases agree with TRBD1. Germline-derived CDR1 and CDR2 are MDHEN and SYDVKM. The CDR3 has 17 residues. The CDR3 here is CAGSPLRTGAHLDTQYF. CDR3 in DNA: TGTGCCGGCAGTCCACTTAGGACAGGGGCGCACCTAGATACGCAGTATTTT. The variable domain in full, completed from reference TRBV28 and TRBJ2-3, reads DVKVTQSSRYLVKRTGEKVFLECVQDMDHENMFWYRQDPGLGLRLIYFSYDVKMKEKGDIPEGYSVSREKKERFSLILESASTNQTSMYLCAGSPLRTGAHLDTQYFGPGTRLTVL.

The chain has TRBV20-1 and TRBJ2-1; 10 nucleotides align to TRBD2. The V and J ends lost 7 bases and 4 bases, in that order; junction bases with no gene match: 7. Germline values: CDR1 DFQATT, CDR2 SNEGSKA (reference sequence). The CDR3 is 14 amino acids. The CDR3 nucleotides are TGCAGTGTTACGGGACTAGCGACTTACAATGAGCAGTTCTTC. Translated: CSVTGLATYNEQFF.

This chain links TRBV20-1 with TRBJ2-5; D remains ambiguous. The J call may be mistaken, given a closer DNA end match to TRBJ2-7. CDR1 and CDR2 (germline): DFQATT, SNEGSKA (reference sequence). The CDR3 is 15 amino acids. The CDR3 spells CSASVLQATTYEQYF. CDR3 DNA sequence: TGCAGTGCTAGCGTCCTACAAGCGACGACCTACGAGCAGTACTTC.

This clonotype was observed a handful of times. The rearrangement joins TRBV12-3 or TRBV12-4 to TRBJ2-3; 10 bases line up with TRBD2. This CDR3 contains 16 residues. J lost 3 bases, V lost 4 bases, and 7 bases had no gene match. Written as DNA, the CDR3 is TGTGCCAGCAGTTCAAACAGCGGGGGGGGTACAGATACGCAGTATTTT. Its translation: CASSSNSGGGTDTQYF.

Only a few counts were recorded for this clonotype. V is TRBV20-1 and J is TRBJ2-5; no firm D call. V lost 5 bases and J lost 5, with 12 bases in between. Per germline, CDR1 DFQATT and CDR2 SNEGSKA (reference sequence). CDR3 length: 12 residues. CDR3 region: CSAEDWAETQYF. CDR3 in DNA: TGCAGTGCTGAAGACTGGGCGGAGACCCAGTACTTC.

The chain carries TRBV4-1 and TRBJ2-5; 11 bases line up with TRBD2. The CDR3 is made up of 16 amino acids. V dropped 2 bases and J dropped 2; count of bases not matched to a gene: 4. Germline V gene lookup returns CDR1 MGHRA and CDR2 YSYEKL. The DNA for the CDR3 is TGCGCCAGCAGCCAACTAAGACTAGCGGGGCAAGAGACCCAGTACTTC. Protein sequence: CASSQLRLAGQETQYF.

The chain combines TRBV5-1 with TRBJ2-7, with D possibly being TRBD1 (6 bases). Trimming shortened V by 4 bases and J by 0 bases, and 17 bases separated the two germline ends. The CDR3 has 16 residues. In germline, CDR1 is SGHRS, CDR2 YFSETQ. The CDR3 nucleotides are TGCGCCAGCAGCCCCAATCAGGGGTTCCTCTCCTACGAGCAGTACTTC. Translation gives CASSPNQGFLSYEQYF.

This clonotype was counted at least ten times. CDR3 amino acids: CSVVTGANYGYTF. The CDR3 DNA reads TGCAGCGTTGTAACGGGAGCTAACTATGGCTACACCTTC. The V call is TRBV29-1, the J call TRBJ1-2; unclear D gene. V was clipped by 4 bases and J by 0 bases, with 9 bases between them. From germline, CDR1 is SQVTM and CDR2 ANQGSEA. This CDR3 is 13 amino acids long. The full variable domain, in which reference TRBV29-1 and TRBJ1-2 provide the parts outside the CDR3, is SAVISQKPSRDICQRGTSLTIQCQVDSQVTMMFWYRQQPGQSLTLIATANQGSEATYESGFVIDKFPISRPNLTFSTLTVSNMSPEDSSIYLCSVVTGANYGYTFGSGTRLTVV.

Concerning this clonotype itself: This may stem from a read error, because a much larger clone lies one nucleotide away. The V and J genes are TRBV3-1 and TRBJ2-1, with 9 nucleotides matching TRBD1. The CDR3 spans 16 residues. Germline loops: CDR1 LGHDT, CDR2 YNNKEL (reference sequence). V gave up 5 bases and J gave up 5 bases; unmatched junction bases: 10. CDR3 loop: CASSGLGTGRHNEQFF. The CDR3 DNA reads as TGTGCCAGCAGCGGACTAGGGACAGGGCGCCACAATGAGCAGTTCTTC.

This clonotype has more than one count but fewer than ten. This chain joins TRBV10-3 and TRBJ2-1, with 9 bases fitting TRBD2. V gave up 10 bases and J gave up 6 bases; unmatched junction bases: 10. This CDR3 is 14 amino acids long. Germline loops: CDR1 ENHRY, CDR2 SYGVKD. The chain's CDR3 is CATQPGLAPNEQFF. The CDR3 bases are TGTGCCACCCAACCGGGACTAGCACCCAATGAGCAGTTCTTC.

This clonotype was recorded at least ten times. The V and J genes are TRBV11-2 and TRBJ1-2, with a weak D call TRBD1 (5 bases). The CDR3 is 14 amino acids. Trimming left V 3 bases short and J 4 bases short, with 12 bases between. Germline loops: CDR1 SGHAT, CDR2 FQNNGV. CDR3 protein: CASSFSTGVYGYTF. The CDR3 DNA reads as TGTGCCAGCAGCTTCAGCACAGGCGTCTATGGCTACACCTTC.

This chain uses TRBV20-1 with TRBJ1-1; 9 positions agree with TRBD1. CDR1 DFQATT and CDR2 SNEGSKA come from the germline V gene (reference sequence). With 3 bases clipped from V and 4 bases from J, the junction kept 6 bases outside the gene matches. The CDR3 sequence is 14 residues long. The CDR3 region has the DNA TGCAGTGCTAGGAGGGACAGGGTTGGCACTGAAGCTTTCTTT. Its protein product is CSARRDRVGTEAFF.

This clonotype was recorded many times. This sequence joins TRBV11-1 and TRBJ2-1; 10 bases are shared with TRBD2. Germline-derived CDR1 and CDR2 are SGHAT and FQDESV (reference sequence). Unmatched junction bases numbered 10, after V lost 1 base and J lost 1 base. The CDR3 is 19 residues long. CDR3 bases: TGTGCCAGCAGCTTAGGCCCCCCGGTTAGCGGGGGGTCCTACAATGAGCAGTTCTTC. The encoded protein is CASSLGPPVSGGSYNEQFF.

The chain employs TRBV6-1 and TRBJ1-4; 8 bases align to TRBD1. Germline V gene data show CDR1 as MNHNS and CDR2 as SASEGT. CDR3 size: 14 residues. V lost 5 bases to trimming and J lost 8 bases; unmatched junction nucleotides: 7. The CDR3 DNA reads TGTGCCAGCAGTAACCCAGGGGGCAGGGAAAAACTGTTTTTT. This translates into CASSNPGGREKLFF.

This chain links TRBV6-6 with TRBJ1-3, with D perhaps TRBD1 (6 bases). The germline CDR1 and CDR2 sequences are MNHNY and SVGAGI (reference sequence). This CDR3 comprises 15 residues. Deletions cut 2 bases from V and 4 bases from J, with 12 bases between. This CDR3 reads CASSYGQGKGNTIYF. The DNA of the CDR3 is TGTGCCAGCAGTTACGGGCAGGGGAAGGGAAACACCATATATTTT.

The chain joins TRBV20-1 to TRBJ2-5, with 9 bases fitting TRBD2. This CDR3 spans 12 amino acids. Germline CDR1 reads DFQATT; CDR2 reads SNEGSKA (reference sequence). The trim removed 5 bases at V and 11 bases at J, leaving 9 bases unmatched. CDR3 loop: CSAAILAGRQYF. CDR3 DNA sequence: TGCAGTGCTGCCATCCTAGCGGGAAGACAGTACTTC.

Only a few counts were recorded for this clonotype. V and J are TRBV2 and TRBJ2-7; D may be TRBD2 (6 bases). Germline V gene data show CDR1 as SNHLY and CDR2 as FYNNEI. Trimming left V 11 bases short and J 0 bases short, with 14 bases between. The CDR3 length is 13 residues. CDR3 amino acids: CALGGLSSYEQYF. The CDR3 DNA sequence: TGTGCCCTGGGGGGATTAAGCTCCTACGAGCAGTACTTC.

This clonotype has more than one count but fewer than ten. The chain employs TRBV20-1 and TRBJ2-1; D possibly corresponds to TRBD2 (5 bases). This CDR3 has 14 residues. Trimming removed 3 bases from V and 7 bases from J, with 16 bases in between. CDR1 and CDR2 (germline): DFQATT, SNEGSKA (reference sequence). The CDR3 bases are TGCAGTGCTAGCTGGGAGTCGCTTATTAATGAGCAGTTCTTC. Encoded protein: CSASWESLINEQFF.

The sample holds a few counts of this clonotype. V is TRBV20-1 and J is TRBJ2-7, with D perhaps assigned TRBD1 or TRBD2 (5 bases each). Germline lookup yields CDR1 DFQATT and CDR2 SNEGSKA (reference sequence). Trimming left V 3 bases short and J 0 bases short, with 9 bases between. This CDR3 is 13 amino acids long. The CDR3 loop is CSARGPYSYEQYF. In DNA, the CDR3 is TGCAGTGCTAGGGGACCCTACTCCTACGAGCAGTACTTC.

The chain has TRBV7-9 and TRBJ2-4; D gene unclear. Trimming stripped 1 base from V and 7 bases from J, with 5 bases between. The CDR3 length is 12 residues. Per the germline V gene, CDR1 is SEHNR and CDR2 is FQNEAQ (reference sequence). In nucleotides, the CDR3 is TGTGCCAGCAGCTTAGACCCGAACATTCAGTACTTC. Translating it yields CASSLDPNIQYF.

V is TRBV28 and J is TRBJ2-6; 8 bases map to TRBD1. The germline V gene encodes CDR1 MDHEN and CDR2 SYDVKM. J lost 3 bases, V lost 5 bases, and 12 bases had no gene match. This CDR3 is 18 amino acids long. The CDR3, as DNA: TGTGCCAGCAGTAATCACGGACAGGGAATGGATGGGGCCAACGTCCTGACTTTC. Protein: CASSNHGQGMDGANVLTF.

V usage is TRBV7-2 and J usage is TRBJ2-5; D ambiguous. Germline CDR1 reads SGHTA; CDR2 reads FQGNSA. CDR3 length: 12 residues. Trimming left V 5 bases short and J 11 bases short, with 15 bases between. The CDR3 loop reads CASSVRPNEQYF. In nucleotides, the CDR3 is TGTGCCAGCAGCGTAAGACCGAATGAGCAGTACTTC.

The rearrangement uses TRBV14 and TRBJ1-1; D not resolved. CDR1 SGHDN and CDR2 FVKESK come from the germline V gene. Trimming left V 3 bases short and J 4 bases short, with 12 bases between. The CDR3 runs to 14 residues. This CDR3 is CASSHVFDGTEAFF. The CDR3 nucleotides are TGTGCCAGCAGCCACGTTTTTGATGGCACTGAAGCTTTCTTT. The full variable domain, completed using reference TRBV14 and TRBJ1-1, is EAGVTQFPSHSVIEKGQTVTLRCDPISGHDNLYWYRRVMGKEIKFLLHFVKESKQDESGMPNNRFLAERTGGTYSTLKVQPAELEDSGVYFCASSHVFDGTEAFFGQGTRLTVV.

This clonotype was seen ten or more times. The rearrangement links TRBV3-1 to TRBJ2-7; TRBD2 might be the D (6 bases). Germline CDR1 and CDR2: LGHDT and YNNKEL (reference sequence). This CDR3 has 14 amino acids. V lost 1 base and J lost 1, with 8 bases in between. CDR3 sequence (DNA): TGTGCCAGCAGCCAAGCGGGAGCGTCCTACGAGCAGTACTTC. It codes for CASSQAGASYEQYF.

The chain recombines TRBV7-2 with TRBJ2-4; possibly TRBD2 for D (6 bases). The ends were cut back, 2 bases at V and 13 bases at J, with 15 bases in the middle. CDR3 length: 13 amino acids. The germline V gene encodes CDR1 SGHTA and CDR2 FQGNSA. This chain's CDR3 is CASSLKGEAPQYF. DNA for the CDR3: TGTGCCAGCAGCTTAAAAGGGGAGGCCCCCCAGTACTTC.